The rows below give T cell receptor beta chains drawn from one sample of a study of cytomegalovirus exposure and HLA in healthy donors. The data were produced by immunoSEQ multiplex PCR, yet TCRdb's version contains in-frame clones alone and is incomplete. The table shows 150,000 or so clones, with less than 90% occurring only once. Material: PBMCs. All receptors derive from a man aged 30 to 39 in good health and CMV-seronegative. Each CDR3 is given with its conserved first and last residue.

j_gene: TRBJ2-6; v_gene: TRBV28; CDR3aa: CASSFISYGSSGANVLTF
j_gene: TRBJ2-1; v_gene: TRBV5-4; CDR3aa: CASSPPTGDLPSYNEQFF
j_gene: TRBJ1-1; v_gene: TRBV29-1; CDR3aa: CSVGTNTEAFF
j_gene: TRBJ2-1; v_gene: TRBV5-1; CDR3aa: CASSSASGGHNEQFF
j_gene: TRBJ2-3; v_gene: TRBV10-3; CDR3aa: CAIGGWGTDTQYF
j_gene: TRBJ1-4; v_gene: TRBV19; CDR3aa: CASSINRGDEKLFF
j_gene: TRBJ1-1; v_gene: TRBV27; CDR3aa: CASSSRGANTEAFF
j_gene: TRBJ2-3; v_gene: TRBV15; CDR3aa: CATSRGIAGVTDTQYF
j_gene: TRBJ1-1; v_gene: TRBV5-6; CDR3aa: CASSLAGGGRAFF
j_gene: TRBJ1-1; v_gene: TRBV7-2; CDR3aa: CASSSLSGTGDTEAFF
j_gene: TRBJ1-1; v_gene: TRBV19; CDR3aa: CASSRTGGAGVTEAFF
j_gene: TRBJ2-2; v_gene: TRBV19; CDR3aa: CASRRTGLNTGELFF
j_gene: TRBJ1-3; v_gene: TRBV9; CDR3aa: CASSVAVGGNTIYF
j_gene: TRBJ2-1; v_gene: TRBV7-9; CDR3aa: CASSSQAGGTEQFF
j_gene: TRBJ2-1; v_gene: TRBV7-3; CDR3aa: CASSLDGDRGHVEQFF
j_gene: TRBJ2-7; v_gene: TRBV14; CDR3aa: CASSHPGEGSYEQYF
j_gene: TRBJ2-1; v_gene: TRBV6-5; CDR3aa: CASSPIGGDEQFF
j_gene: TRBJ2-7; v_gene: TRBV6-5; CDR3aa: CASSYLRGSYEQYF
j_gene: TRBJ1-6; v_gene: TRBV10-3; CDR3aa: CAIRRGGQENSPLHF
j_gene: TRBJ1-1; v_gene: TRBV9; CDR3aa: CASSVAVGVKTFF
j_gene: TRBJ2-5; v_gene: TRBV27; CDR3aa: CASSIRTSGRGQYF
j_gene: TRBJ1-4; v_gene: TRBV7-9; CDR3aa: CASSLAGRGTNEKLFF
j_gene: TRBJ2-5; v_gene: TRBV5-1; CDR3aa: CASSGLAGEETQYF
j_gene: TRBJ1-3; v_gene: TRBV9; CDR3aa: CASSAGQGSNTIYF
j_gene: TRBJ1-2; v_gene: TRBV6-5; CDR3aa: CASSYRGLGLGGYTF
j_gene: TRBJ1-1; v_gene: TRBV28; CDR3aa: CASSSGRGHLNTEAFF
j_gene: TRBJ2-7; v_gene: TRBV5-1; CDR3aa: CASSLMAAYEQYF
j_gene: TRBJ1-2; v_gene: TRBV10-3; CDR3aa: CATPRGSRGANYGYTF
j_gene: TRBJ2-3; v_gene: TRBV30; CDR3aa: CAWSGTSGTDTQYF
j_gene: TRBJ2-7; v_gene: TRBV19; CDR3aa: CASSITRVNGGEQYF
j_gene: TRBJ1-5; v_gene: TRBV19; CDR3aa: CASSIDGRSSMAQHF
j_gene: TRBJ2-2; v_gene: TRBV7-2; CDR3aa: CASSSGVLNTGELFF
j_gene: TRBJ1-1; v_gene: TRBV14; CDR3aa: CASSLGQVNTEAFF
j_gene: TRBJ1-1; v_gene: TRBV4-3; CDR3aa: CASSLLLTDREKAFF
j_gene: TRBJ1-2; v_gene: TRBV28; CDR3aa: CASSAGNMGYGYTF
j_gene: TRBJ2-6; v_gene: TRBV9; CDR3aa: CASSDNSGANVLTF
j_gene: TRBJ2-3; v_gene: TRBV5-1; CDR3aa: CASSLPSGGTDTQYF
j_gene: TRBJ2-7; v_gene: TRBV7-9; CDR3aa: CASSSRGGAHYEQYF
j_gene: TRBJ2-7; v_gene: TRBV6-1; CDR3aa: CASSTRQGAYEQYF
j_gene: TRBJ2-1; v_gene: TRBV29-1; CDR3aa: CSGGTANEQFF
j_gene: TRBJ2-5; v_gene: TRBV5-1; CDR3aa: CASSLFVSETQYF
j_gene: TRBJ2-3; v_gene: TRBV27; CDR3aa: CASSLAGLTDTQYF
j_gene: TRBJ1-1; v_gene: TRBV5-6; CDR3aa: CASSLGYSYTEAFF
j_gene: TRBJ1-1; v_gene: TRBV28; CDR3aa: CASTTDRGTEAFF
j_gene: TRBJ1-5; v_gene: TRBV27; CDR3aa: CASSLKTGSNQPQHF
j_gene: TRBJ1-5; v_gene: TRBV28; CDR3aa: CASSLLSRNSNQPQHF
j_gene: TRBJ2-3; v_gene: TRBV7-2; CDR3aa: CASSLVLAGGDTQYF
j_gene: TRBJ1-1; v_gene: TRBV5-4; CDR3aa: CASSEPGDTEAFF
j_gene: TRBJ1-2; v_gene: TRBV6-5; CDR3aa: CASSYSGTGFTF
j_gene: TRBJ2-3; v_gene: TRBV7-2; CDR3aa: CASSLRTSGSTDTQYF
j_gene: TRBJ2-1; v_gene: TRBV7-7; CDR3aa: CASSLGGGDRQFF
j_gene: TRBJ2-7; v_gene: TRBV7-2; CDR3aa: CASSFFGSTYEQYF
j_gene: TRBJ2-5; v_gene: TRBV19; CDR3aa: CATTRQETQYF
j_gene: TRBJ1-1; v_gene: TRBV7-9; CDR3aa: CASSRLWTEAFF
j_gene: TRBJ2-7; v_gene: TRBV18; CDR3aa: CASSPIATGAAEQYF
j_gene: TRBJ1-1; v_gene: TRBV14; CDR3aa: CASSRRGGGRRNTEAFF
j_gene: TRBJ1-5; v_gene: TRBV2; CDR3aa: CASSIKTGRNQPQHF